This T cell receptor beta chain was found in a study of cytomegalovirus exposure and HLA in healthy donors. This PCR relied on a set of 60 Vbeta primers and 13 Jbeta primers. This table comes from immunoSEQ multiplex PCR, and its TCRdb copy is limited to in-frame clones, with some not included. The sample lists more than 85,000 clones; around 70% were seen once. This CDR3 spans 16 amino acids. From germline, CDR1 is SGHTS and CDR2 YDEGEE. V gave up 1 base and J gave up 2 bases, with 13 bases separating them. This chain connects TRBV5-8 to TRBJ1-5; tentative D call: TRBD1 (5 bases). The sequence derives from a female donor in good health and CMV-seronegative. Sequenced: PBMCs. CDR3 nucleotides: TGTGCCAGCAGCTTGTCAAGGGGACTGCGCAATCAGCCCCAGCATTTT. Residues: CASSLSRGLRNQPQHF.